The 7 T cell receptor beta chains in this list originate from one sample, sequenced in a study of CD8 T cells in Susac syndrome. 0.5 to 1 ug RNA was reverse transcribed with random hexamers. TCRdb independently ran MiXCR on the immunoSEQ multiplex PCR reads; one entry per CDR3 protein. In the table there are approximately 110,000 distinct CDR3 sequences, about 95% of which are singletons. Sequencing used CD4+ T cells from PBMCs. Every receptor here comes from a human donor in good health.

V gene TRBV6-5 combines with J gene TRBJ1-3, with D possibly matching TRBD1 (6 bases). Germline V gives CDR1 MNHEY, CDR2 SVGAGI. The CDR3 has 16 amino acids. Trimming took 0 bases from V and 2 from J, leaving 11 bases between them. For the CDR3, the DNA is TGTGCCAGCAGTTACTCGGTGGGGGGCCCTGGAAACACCATATATTTT. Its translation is CASSYSVGGPGNTIYF.

In DNA, the CDR3 is TGCGCCAGCAGCCAAGATATCGGAGGCAGGGGGCGGCTTCCGAACACTGAAGCTTTCTTT. It codes for CASSQDIGGRGRLPNTEAFF. V is TRBV4-3 and J is TRBJ1-1, with TRBD1 matching over 8 bases. This CDR3 region has 20 residues. V lost 0 bases and J lost 1; bases outside the gene matches: 16. Germline loops: CDR1 LGHNA, CDR2 YSLEER.

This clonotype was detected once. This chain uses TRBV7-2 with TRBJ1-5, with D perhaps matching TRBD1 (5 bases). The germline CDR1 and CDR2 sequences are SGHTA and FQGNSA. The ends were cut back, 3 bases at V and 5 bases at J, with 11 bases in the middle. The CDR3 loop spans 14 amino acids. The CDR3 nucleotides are TGTGCCAGCAGCTTCTCAGGGACCTATCAGCCCCAGCATTTT. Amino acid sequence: CASSFSGTYQPQHF.

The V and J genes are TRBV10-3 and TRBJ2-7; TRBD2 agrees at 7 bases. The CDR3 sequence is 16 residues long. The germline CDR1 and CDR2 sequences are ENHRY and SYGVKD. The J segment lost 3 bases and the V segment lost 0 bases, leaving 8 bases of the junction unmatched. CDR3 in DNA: TGTGCCATCAGTGAGTCTCAGGGAGGGGCCTACTACGAGCAGTACTTC. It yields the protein CAISESQGGAYYEQYF.

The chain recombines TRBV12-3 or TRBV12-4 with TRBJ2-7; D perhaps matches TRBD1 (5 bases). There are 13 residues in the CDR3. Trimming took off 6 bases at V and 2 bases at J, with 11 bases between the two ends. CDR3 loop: CASRAGLTYEQYF. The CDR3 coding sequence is TGTGCCAGCAGAGCAGGGTTAACCTACGAGCAGTACTTC.

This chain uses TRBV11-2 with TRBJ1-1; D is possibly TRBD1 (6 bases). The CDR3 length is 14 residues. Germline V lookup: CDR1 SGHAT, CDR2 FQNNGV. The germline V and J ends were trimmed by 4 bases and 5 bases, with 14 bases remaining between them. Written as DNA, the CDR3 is TGTGCCAGCAGCTCAGGACAGCCTACTACTGAAGCTTTCTTT. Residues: CASSSGQPTTEAFF.

CDR3 bases: TGTGCCCGAAGTGGGCGGTTATACAATGAGCAGTTCTTC. This sequence encodes CARSGRLYNEQFF. The genes are TRBV30 and TRBJ2-1, with D uncertain. V was cut by 8 bases and J by 4 bases, with 15 bases left in between. This CDR3 spans 13 amino acids. Germline-derived CDR1 and CDR2 are GTSNPN and SVGIG (reference sequence).